This T cell receptor beta chain was identified in a study of T cell repertoires in cytomegalovirus infection. Study in general: Alongside well-studied HLA-B-restricted CMV epitopes, recently identified HLA-C-restricted CMV epitopes were also used. It was the public TCR beta signatures that indicated both CMV infection and matching HLA type. Findings and caveats of the study: CMV-specific HLA-C-restricted TCR beta clonotypes dominated the ex vivo response. Identification of carriers of CMV plus the relevant HLA was achieved through cumulative public TCR beta family frequency.

For this clonotype: As yet, its antigen is unknown.

Germline V lookup: CDR1 LGHNA, CDR2 YSLEER. The CDR3 sequence is 15 residues long. Deletions cut 0 bases from V and 4 bases from J, with 11 bases between. TCRdb recomputed calls from the reads with MiXCR, one row per CDR3 protein. There are about a million distinct CDR3 sequences in the sample; around 32% occur only once, and around an eighth lies in the top ten. The material sequenced was cultured CD8+ T cells from PBMCs, taken from culture after CMV antigen stimulation. The rearrangement uses TRBV4-3 and TRBJ2-3, with D perhaps given as TRBD1 or TRBD2 (5 bases each). The sequence derives from a human donor in good health (CMV status not recorded). Some clones in this sample may be carry-over from other donors' samples. The CDR3 is CASSQEGVHPDTQYF. The DNA of the CDR3 is TGCGCCAGCAGCCAAGAGGGGGTACATCCAGATACGCAGTATTTT.